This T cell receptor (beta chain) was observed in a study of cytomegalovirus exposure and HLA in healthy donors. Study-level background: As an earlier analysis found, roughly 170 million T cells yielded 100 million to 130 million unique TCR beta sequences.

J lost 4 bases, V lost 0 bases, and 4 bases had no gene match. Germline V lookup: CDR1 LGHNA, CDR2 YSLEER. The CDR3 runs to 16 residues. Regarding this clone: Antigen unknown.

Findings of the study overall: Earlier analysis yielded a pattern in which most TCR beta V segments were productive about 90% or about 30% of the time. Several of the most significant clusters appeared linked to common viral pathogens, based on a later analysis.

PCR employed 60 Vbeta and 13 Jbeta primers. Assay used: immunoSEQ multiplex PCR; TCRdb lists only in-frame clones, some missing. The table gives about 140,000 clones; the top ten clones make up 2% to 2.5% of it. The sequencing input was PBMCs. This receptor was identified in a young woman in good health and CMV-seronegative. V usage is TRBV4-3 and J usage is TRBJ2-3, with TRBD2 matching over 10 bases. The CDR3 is CASSQDLAGVADTQYF. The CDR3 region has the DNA TGCGCCAGCAGCCAAGATCTAGCGGGAGTGGCAGATACGCAGTATTTT.